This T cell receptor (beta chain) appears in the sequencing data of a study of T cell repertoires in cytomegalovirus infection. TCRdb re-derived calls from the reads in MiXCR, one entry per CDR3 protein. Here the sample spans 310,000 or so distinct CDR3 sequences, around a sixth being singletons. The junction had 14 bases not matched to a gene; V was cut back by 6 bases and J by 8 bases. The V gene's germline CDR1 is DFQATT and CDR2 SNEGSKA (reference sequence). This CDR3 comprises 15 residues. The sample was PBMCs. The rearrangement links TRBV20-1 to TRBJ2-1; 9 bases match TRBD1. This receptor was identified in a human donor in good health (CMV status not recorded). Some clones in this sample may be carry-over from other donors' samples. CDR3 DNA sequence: TGCAGTGCCGTCTCCCGGGACAGGGTTTACGATGAGCAGTTCTTC. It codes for CSAVSRDRVYDEQFF.